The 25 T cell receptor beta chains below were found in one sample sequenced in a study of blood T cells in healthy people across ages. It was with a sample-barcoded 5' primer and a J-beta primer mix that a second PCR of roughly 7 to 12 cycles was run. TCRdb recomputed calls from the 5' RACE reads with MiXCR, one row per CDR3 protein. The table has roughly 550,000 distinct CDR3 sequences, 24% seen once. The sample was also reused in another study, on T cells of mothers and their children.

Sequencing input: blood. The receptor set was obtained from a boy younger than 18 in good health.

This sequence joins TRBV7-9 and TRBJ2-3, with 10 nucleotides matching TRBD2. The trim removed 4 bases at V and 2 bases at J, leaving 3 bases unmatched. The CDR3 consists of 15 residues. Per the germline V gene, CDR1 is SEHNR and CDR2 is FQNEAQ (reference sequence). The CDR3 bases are TGTGCCAGCAGCTCTAGCGGGAGATACACAGATACGCAGTATTTT. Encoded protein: CASSSSGRYTDTQYF.

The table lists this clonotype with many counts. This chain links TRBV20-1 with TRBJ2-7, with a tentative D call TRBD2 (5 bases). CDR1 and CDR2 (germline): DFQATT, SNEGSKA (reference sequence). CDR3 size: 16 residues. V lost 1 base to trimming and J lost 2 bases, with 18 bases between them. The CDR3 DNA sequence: TGCAGTGCTAGAGCCCAGAGCGGTAGGTCCCCCTACGAGCAGTACTTC. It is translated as CSARAQSGRSPYEQYF.

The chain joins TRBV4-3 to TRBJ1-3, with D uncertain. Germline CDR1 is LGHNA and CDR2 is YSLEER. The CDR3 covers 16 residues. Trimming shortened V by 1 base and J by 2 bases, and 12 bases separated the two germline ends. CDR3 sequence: CASSQVHSPPGNTIYF. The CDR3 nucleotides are TGCGCCAGCAGCCAAGTGCACTCCCCCCCTGGAAACACCATATATTTT.

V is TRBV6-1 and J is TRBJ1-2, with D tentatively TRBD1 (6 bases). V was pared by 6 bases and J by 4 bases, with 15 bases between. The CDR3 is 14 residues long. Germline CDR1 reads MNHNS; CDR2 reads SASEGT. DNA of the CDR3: TGTGCCAGCAGCGAGACGGGGGGCAGCTATGGCTACACCTTC. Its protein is CASSETGGSYGYTF.

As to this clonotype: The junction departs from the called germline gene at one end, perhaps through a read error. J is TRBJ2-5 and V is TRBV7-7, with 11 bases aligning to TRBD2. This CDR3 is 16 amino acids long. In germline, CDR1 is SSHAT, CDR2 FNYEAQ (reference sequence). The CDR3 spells CASSLGTSGHQETQYF. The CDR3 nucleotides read TGTGCTAGCAGCCTAGGGACTAGCGGCCACCAAGAGACCCAGTACTTC. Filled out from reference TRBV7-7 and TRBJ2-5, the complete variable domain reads GAGVSQSPRYKVTKRGQDVTLRCDPISSHATLYWYQQALGQGPEFLTYFNYEAQPDKSGLPSDRFSAERPEGSISTLTIQRTEQRDSAMYRCASSLGTSGHQETQYFGPGTRLLVL.

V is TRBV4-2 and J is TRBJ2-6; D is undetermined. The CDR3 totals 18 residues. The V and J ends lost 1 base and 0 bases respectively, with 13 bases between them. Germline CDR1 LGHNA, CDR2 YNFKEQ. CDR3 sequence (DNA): TGTGCCAGCAGCCAAGTTATGCTTGGGAACTCTGGGGCCAACGTCCTGACTTTC. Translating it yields CASSQVMLGNSGANVLTF.

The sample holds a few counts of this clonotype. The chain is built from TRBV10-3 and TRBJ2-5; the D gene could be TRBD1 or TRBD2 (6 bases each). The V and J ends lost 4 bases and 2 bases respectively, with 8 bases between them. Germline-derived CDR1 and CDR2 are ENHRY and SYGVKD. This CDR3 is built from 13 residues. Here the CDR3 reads CAISGRGQETQYF. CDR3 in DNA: TGTGCCATCAGTGGGAGGGGGCAAGAGACCCAGTACTTC.

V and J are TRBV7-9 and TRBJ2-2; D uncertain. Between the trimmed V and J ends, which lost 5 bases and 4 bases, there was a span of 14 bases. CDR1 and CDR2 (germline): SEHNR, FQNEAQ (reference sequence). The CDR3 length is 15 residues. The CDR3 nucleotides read TGTGCCAGCAGCCCCGACATCGCCTTCACCGGGGAGCTGTTTTTT. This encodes CASSPDIAFTGELFF.

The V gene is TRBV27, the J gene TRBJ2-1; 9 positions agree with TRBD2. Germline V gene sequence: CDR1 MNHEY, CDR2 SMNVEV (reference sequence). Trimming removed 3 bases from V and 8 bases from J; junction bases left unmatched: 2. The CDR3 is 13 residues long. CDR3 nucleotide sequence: TGTGCCAGCAGTTTCCGGACTAGCGATGAGCAGTTCTTC. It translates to CASSFRTSDEQFF.

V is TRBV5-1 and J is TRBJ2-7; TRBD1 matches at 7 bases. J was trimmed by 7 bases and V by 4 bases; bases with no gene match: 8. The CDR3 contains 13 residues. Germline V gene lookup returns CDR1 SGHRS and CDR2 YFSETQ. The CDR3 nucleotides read TGCGCCAGCAGCCATCCGACAGGGCGAGAGCAGTACTTC. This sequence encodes CASSHPTGREQYF.

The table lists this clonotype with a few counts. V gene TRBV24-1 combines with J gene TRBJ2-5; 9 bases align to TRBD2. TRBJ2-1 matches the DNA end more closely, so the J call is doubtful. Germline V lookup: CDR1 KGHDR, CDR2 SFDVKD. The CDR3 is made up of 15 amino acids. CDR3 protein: CATSDSISGSDEQFF. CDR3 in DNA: TGTGCCACCAGTGATTCCATTAGCGGGAGTGATGAGCAGTTCTTC.

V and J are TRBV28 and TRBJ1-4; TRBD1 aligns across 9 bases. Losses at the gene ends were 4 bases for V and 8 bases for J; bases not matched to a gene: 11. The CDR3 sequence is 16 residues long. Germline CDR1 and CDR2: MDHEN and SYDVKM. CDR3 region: CASSSPSGTGPEKLFF. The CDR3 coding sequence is TGTGCCAGCAGTTCGCCATCCGGGACAGGGCCGGAAAAACTGTTTTTT.

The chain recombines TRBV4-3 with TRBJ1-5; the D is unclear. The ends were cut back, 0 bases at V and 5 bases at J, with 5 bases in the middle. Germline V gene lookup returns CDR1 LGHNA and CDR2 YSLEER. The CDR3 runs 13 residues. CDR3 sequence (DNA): TGCGCCAGCAGCCAAGAGAAGGATCAGCCCCAGCATTTT. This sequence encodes CASSQEKDQPQHF.

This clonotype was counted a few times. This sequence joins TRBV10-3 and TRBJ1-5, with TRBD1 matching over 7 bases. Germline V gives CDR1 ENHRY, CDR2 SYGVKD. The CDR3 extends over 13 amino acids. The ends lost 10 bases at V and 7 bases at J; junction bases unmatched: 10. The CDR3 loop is CATRDSERQPQHF. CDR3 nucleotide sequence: TGTGCCACAAGGGACAGCGAGAGGCAGCCCCAGCATTTT.

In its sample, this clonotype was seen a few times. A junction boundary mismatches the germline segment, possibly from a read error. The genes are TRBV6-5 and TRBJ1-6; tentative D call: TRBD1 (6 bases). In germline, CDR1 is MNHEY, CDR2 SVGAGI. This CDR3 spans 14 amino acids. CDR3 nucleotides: TGTGTCAGCAGTTACCTACAGGGAAATTCACCCCTCCACTTT. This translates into CVSSYLQGNSPLHF.

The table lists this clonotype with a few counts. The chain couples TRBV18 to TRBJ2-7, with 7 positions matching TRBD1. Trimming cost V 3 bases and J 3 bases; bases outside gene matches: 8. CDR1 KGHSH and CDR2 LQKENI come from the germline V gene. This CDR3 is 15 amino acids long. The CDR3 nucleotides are TGTGCCAGCTCACCTACCGGGACAGCCTTCTACGAGCAGTACTTC. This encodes CASSPTGTAFYEQYF.

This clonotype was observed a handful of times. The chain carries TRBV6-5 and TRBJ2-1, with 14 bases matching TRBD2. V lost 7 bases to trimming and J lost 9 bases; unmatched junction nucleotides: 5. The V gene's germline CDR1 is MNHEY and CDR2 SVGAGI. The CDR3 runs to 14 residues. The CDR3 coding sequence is TGTGCCAGCATCCGACTAGCGGGAGGGTCTGAGCAGTTCTTC. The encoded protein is CASIRLAGGSEQFF.

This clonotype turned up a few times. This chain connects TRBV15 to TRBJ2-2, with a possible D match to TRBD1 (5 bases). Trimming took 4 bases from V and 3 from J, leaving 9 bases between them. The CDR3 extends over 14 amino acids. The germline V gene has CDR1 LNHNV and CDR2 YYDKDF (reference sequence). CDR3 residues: CATSTRRDTGELFF. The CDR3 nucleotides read TGTGCCACCAGCACCCGCAGGGACACCGGGGAGCTGTTTTTT.

The CDR3 spells CASSSQDGYYEQYF. The CDR3 DNA follows: TGCGCCAGCAGCTCCCAAGACGGTTACTACGAGCAGTACTTC. V gene TRBV5-1 combines with J gene TRBJ2-7; no clear D gene. The CDR3 covers 14 residues. The V gene's germline CDR1 is SGHRS and CDR2 YFSETQ. Trimming stripped 3 bases from V and 3 bases from J, with 13 bases between.

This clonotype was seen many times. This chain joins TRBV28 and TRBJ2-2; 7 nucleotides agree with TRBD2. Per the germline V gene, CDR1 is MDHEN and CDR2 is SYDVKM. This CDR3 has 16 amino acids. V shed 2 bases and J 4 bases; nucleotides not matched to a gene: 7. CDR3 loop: CASSLRKRGGTGELFF. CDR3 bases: TGTGCCAGCAGTTTACGAAAGCGGGGAGGCACCGGGGAGCTGTTTTTT.

CDR3: CASSPKPLGRQGFTDTQYF. DNA of the CDR3: TGTGCCAGCAGTCCAAAACCACTCGGGCGACAGGGGTTTACAGATACGCAGTATTTT. This chain uses TRBV27 with TRBJ2-3; 8 bases agree with TRBD1. Germline trimming cut 5 bases from V and 3 bases from J; bases unmatched to any gene: 19. The CDR3 spans 19 residues. Per germline, CDR1 MNHEY and CDR2 SMNVEV (reference sequence).

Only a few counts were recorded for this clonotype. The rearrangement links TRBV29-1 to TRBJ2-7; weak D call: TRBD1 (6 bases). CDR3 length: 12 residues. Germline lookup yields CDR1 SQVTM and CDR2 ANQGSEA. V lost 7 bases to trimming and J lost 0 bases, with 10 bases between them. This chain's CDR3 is CSGRDTSYEQYF. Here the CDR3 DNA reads TGCAGCGGACGGGACACCTCCTACGAGCAGTACTTC.

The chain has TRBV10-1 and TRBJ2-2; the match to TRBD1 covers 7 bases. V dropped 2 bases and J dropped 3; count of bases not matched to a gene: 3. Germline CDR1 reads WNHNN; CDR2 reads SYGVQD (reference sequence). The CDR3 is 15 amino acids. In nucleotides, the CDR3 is TGCGCCAGCAGTGAGAGGGGGCCCTACACCGGGGAGCTGTTTTTT. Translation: CASSERGPYTGELFF.

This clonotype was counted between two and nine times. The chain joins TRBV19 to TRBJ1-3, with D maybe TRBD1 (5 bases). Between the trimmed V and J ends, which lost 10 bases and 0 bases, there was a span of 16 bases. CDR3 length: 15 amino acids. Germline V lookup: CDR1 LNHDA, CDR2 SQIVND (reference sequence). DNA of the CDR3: TGTGCCACAGCAAGGGGTTTTCACTCTGGAAACACCATATATTTT. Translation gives CATARGFHSGNTIYF.

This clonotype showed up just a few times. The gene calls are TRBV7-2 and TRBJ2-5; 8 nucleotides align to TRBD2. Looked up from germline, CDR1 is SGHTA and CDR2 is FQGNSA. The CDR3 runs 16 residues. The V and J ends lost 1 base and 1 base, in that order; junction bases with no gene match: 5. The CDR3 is CASSLGTTSGQETQYF. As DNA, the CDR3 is TGTGCCAGCAGCTTAGGAACCACTAGCGGCCAAGAGACCCAGTACTTC.